In this sample, the clone carrying this TCR beta chain turned up a few times. The antigen remains unidentified. The CDR3 extends over 15 amino acids. Trimming shortened V by 0 bases and J by 4 bases, and 13 bases separated the two germline ends. CDR1 is SGHRS, CDR2 YFSETQ, per germline. A second about 6 to 12 cycle PCR used barcoded and J-beta primers. TCRdb itself ran the 5' RACE reads through MiXCR, one entry per CDR3 protein. The sample yields around 1.7 million distinct CDR3 sequences, 28% seen once. This record belongs to a study of blood T cells in healthy people across ages. The authors isolated at least 7 million PBMCs per sample. Study observations and caveats: Naive T cell percentage by flow cytometry tracked strongly with beta diversity.

The chain couples TRBV5-1 to TRBJ1-2; D remains unclear. This TCR was sampled from a woman aged 25 to 45 in good health. Material for sequencing was blood. The DNA of the CDR3 is TGCGCCAGCAGCTTGGGGCAGCTAAACGCCTATGGCTACACCTTC. Its protein is CASSLGQLNAYGYTF.